These 27 T cell receptor beta chains originate from one sample sequenced in a study of blood T cells in healthy people across ages. Sample-barcoded 5' priming and a J-beta primer mix drove a second PCR of 7 to 11 cycles. TCRdb reprocessed the 5' RACE reads with MiXCR, giving one entry per CDR3 protein. The table records 540,000 or so distinct CDR3 sequences, around 24% of them present only once. The sample was also linked to a second study, of T cells of mothers and their children.

Sequencing was performed on blood. These receptors were taken from a boy between 10 and 17 years old in good health.

The genes are TRBV5-1 and TRBJ1-1, with unresolved D. Trimming removed 0 bases from V and 4 bases from J, with 13 bases in between. Germline lookup yields CDR1 SGHRS and CDR2 YFSETQ. The CDR3 sequence is 15 residues long. DNA of the CDR3: TGCGCCAGCAGCTTGGTCGTCAGCGTGGTCACTGAAGCTTTCTTT. This sequence encodes CASSLVVSVVTEAFF.

The J gene is TRBJ1-5, the V gene TRBV29-1; possible D gene TRBD1, 6 bases. The CDR3 totals 13 residues. The V and J ends lost 6 bases and 1 base respectively, with 10 bases between them. Per germline, CDR1 SQVTM and CDR2 ANQGSEA. CDR3 in amino acids: CSVSQGSNQPQHF. The CDR3 DNA is TGCAGCGTCTCCCAGGGGAGCAATCAGCCCCAGCATTTT.

The chain uses TRBV6-2 or TRBV6-3 and TRBJ2-3, with TRBD2 identical over 10 bases. Looked up from germline, CDR1 is MNHEY and CDR2 is SVGEGT. CDR3 length: 16 residues. The junction had 6 bases not matched to a gene; V was cut back by 0 bases and J by 6 bases. CDR3: CASSYSLAGGSDTQYF. CDR3 coding DNA: TGTGCCAGCAGTTACTCCTTAGCGGGAGGCTCCGATACGCAGTATTTT.

A note on this clonotype: This likely comes from a read error, as the CDR3 has no conserved phenylalanine or tryptophan at its end. The chain employs TRBV7-6 and TRBJ2-5; D perhaps matches TRBD1 (5 bases). The V end was cut by 7 bases, the J end by 1 base, with 16 bases between. This CDR3 comprises 15 residues. Germline V gives CDR1 SGHVS, CDR2 FNYEAQ. CDR3 sequence reads: CASTAAPRAQETQYL. The CDR3, as DNA: TGTGCCAGCACTGCCGCCCCCAGGGCCCAAGAGACCCAGTACCTC.

V and J are TRBV29-1 and TRBJ1-1; 7 bases are a match to TRBD1. The ends lost 7 bases at V and 0 bases at J; junction bases unmatched: 5. The length of the CDR3 is 13 residues. Germline lookup yields CDR1 SQVTM and CDR2 ANQGSEA. Here the CDR3 reads CSAVDRLNTEAFF. CDR3 sequence (DNA): TGCAGCGCCGTGGACAGGTTGAACACTGAAGCTTTCTTT.

This clonotype has a handful of counts. The chain is built from TRBV11-1 and TRBJ2-1; the D is unclear. V lost 1 base to trimming and J lost 0 bases, with 16 bases between them. CDR1 and CDR2 (germline): SGHAT, FQDESV (reference sequence). The CDR3 has 18 amino acids. The CDR3 loop is CASSLERRTIYSYNEQFF. CDR3 bases: TGTGCCAGCAGCTTAGAGAGACGGACCATTTACTCCTACAATGAGCAGTTCTTC.

In the case of this clonotype: The junction and the germline gene differ at one end; a read error may be behind it. The genes are TRBV28 and TRBJ2-2, with D unclear. Germline CDR1 and CDR2: MDHEN and SYDVKM. CDR3 length equals 14 residues. CDR3 nucleotides: TGTGCTAGCAGTTTTGGGCTGAACACCGGGGAGCTGTTTTTT. It translates to CASSFGLNTGELFF.

In its sample, this clonotype was seen a few times. The chain links TRBV5-6 to TRBJ2-1, with a tentative D call TRBD2 (5 bases). Germline V gene lookup returns CDR1 SGHDT and CDR2 YYEEEE. The CDR3 sequence is 14 residues long. Between the trimmed V and J ends, which lost 7 bases and 2 bases, there was a span of 13 bases. Here the CDR3 DNA reads TGTGCCAGCCGCCGAGCGGTGACCTACAATGAGCAGTTCTTC. Translated, it gives CASRRAVTYNEQFF.

Many counts were recorded for this clonotype. The genes are TRBV9 and TRBJ2-1; a weak D match, TRBD2 (6 bases). CDR1 is SGDLS, CDR2 YYNGEE, per germline. CDR3 length: 16 residues. Trimming stripped 3 bases from V and 3 bases from J, with 16 bases between. DNA for the CDR3: TGTGCCAGCAGCGGGGGGGTGGCCCCCATCTACAATGAGCAGTTCTTC. It codes for CASSGGVAPIYNEQFF.

Only a few counts were recorded for this clonotype. V is TRBV27 and J is TRBJ2-3; D is perhaps TRBD1 or TRBD2 (6 bases each). The germline CDR1 and CDR2 sequences are MNHEY and SMNVEV (reference sequence). The V end was cut by 6 bases, the J end by 6 bases, with 31 bases between. The CDR3 is 19 residues long. The CDR3, as DNA: TGTGCCAGCAGGCCTACACAGGGAGGAAACAGCATACCGGCGGATACGCAGTATTTT. Translation: CASRPTQGGNSIPADTQYF.

In this sample, this clonotype turned up a few times. This rearrangement joins TRBV7-2 to TRBJ1-4, with 7 bases lining up with TRBD1. V lost 5 bases and J lost 5; bases outside the gene matches: 8. The CDR3 is 15 residues long. From germline, CDR1 is SGHTA and CDR2 FQGNSA. CDR3 protein: CASSPRQGWNEKLFF. CDR3 in DNA: TGTGCCAGCAGCCCACGACAGGGCTGGAATGAAAAACTGTTTTTT.

The CDR3 nucleotides are TGTGCCAGCAGTGAGACTCAAGGAGGATCCTACAATGAGCAGTTCTTC. As protein: CASSETQGGSYNEQFF. The chain has TRBV2 and TRBJ2-1; D possibly corresponds to TRBD2 (5 bases). The germline CDR1 and CDR2 sequences are SNHLY and FYNNEI. The CDR3 has 16 residues. The V end lost 3 bases, the J end lost 1 base, and 13 bases lay between the germline ends. Full variable domain (outside the CDR3, taken from reference TRBV2 and TRBJ2-1): EPEVTQTPSHQVTQMGQEVILRCVPISNHLYFYWYRQILGQKVEFLVSFYNNEISEKSEIFDDQFSVERPDGSNFTLKIRSTKLEDSAMYFCASSETQGGSYNEQFFGPGTRLTVL.

The V gene is TRBV4-3, the J gene TRBJ1-4; D remains unclear. Per the germline V gene, CDR1 is LGHNA and CDR2 is YSLEER. V gave up 4 bases and J gave up 7 bases, with 16 bases separating them. CDR3 length: 15 amino acids. The CDR3 DNA sequence: TGCGCCAGCAGCCGTTTCGCGGGAGCTGTTGAAAAACTGTTTTTT. This gives the protein CASSRFAGAVEKLFF.

The genes are TRBV7-2 and TRBJ2-4; D is uncertain. Between the trimmed V and J ends, which lost 1 base and 9 bases, there was a span of 16 bases. This CDR3 is built from 15 residues. From germline, CDR1 is SGHTA and CDR2 FQGNSA. As DNA, the CDR3 is TGTGCCAGCAGCTTAGACAGCAGGTTAGAAACCATTCAGTACTTC. This encodes CASSLDSRLETIQYF.

This chain links TRBV5-1 with TRBJ2-3; D gene uncertain. The CDR3 sequence is 14 residues long. The germline V and J ends were trimmed by 0 bases and 2 bases, with 7 bases remaining between them. The V gene's germline CDR1 is SGHRS and CDR2 YFSETQ. The CDR3: CASSLALITDTQYF. The CDR3 nucleotides read TGCGCCAGCAGCTTGGCTCTGATCACAGATACGCAGTATTTT.

V gene TRBV29-1 combines with J gene TRBJ2-7, with 11 bases fitting TRBD2. CDR1 is SQVTM, CDR2 ANQGSEA, per germline. This CDR3 region has 15 residues. V was pared by 4 bases and J by 3 bases, with 8 bases of the junction left unmatched. The CDR3: CSVGSGTSGDYEQYF. CDR3 in DNA: TGCAGCGTTGGCTCCGGGACTAGCGGAGACTACGAGCAGTACTTC.

To note about this clonotype: A junction end diverges from the germline sequence, so it may reflect a read error. The V gene is TRBV20-1, the J gene TRBJ2-5; the match to TRBD2 covers 8 bases. Germline-derived CDR1 and CDR2 are DFQATT and SNEGSKA (reference sequence). The CDR3 totals 14 residues. This chain's CDR3 is CSARDGRGYNEQLF. The CDR3, as DNA: TGCAGTGCCAGGGACGGGAGGGGGTACAATGAGCAGCTCTTC.

The gene calls are TRBV7-9 and TRBJ1-2, with TRBD1 matching over 7 bases. CDR1 SEHNR and CDR2 FQNEAQ come from the germline V gene (reference sequence). The CDR3 consists of 15 residues. The trim removed 5 bases at V and 5 bases at J, leaving 11 bases unmatched. The CDR3 spells CASSAVGQETYGYTF. As DNA, the CDR3 is TGTGCCAGCAGCGCCGTCGGACAGGAGACTTATGGCTACACCTTC.

This chain links TRBV25-1 with TRBJ2-3; D might be TRBD1 or TRBD2, each matching 6 bases. Per the germline V gene, CDR1 is MGHDK and CDR2 is SYGVNS. CDR3 size: 16 residues. Trimming removed 4 bases at V and 2 bases at J, with 16 bases between. The chain's CDR3 is CASSGKRGGITDTQYF. CDR3 sequence (DNA): TGTGCCAGCAGTGGAAAGCGAGGGGGGATCACAGATACGCAGTATTTT.

This chain connects TRBV4-1 to TRBJ2-7, with TRBD2 identical over 7 bases. CDR1 and CDR2 from the germline V gene are MGHRA and YSYEKL. The CDR3 extends over 14 amino acids. V was pared by 3 bases and J by 0 bases, with 2 bases of the junction left unmatched. The CDR3 sequence is CASSHSSGSYEQYF. Written as DNA, the CDR3 is TGCGCCAGCAGCCACTCTAGCGGCTCCTACGAGCAGTACTTC.

This clonotype turned up a few times. The V gene is TRBV25-1, the J gene TRBJ2-5, with TRBD2 matching over 9 bases. This CDR3 spans 16 amino acids. Germline V gene sequence: CDR1 MGHDK, CDR2 SYGVNS. J lost 4 bases, V lost 2 bases, and 8 bases had no gene match. The CDR3 here is CASSEEGGRAAETQYF. In DNA, the CDR3 is TGTGCCAGCAGTGAAGAAGGCGGGAGGGCCGCAGAGACCCAGTACTTC. The full variable domain, with the rest looked up from reference TRBV25-1 and TRBJ2-5, is EADIYQTPRYLVIGTGKKITLECSQTMGHDKMYWYQQDPGMELHLIHYSYGVNSTEKGDLSSESTVSRIRTEHFPLTLESARPSHTSQYLCASSEEGGRAAETQYFGPGTRLLVL.

This clonotype was detected many times. The chain recombines TRBV7-3 with TRBJ2-5; TRBD1 matches 7 bases. This CDR3 has 15 residues. Germline CDR1 and CDR2: SGHTA and FQGTGA. Unmatched junction bases numbered 12, after V lost 6 bases and J lost 5 bases. CDR3 region: CASRPGQDLGETQYF. The DNA for the CDR3 is TGTGCCAGCAGACCAGGACAGGACTTAGGGGAGACCCAGTACTTC.

The chain employs TRBV20-1 and TRBJ2-2; tentatively, D is TRBD2 (5 bases). Germline loops: CDR1 DFQATT, CDR2 SNEGSKA (reference sequence). Trimming took 2 bases from V and 8 from J, leaving 18 bases between them. This CDR3 spans 15 amino acids. Written as DNA, the CDR3 is TGCAGTGCTAGATCGGGGAGCTCGGTGCTGGGGGAGCTGTTTTTT. This encodes CSARSGSSVLGELFF.

This clonotype was seen ten or more times. CDR3 sequence reads: CASSFSLSKQETQYF. CDR3 bases: TGTGCCAGCAGCTTTTCACTATCGAAGCAAGAGACCCAGTACTTC. The V call is TRBV7-2, the J call TRBJ2-5; no clear D. Per the germline V gene, CDR1 is SGHTA and CDR2 is FQGNSA. The V gene lost 3 bases and the J gene lost 2 bases, with 13 bases spanning the gap. CDR3 size: 15 residues.

The chain recombines TRBV20-1 with TRBJ2-3; D may be TRBD1 (6 bases). The length of the CDR3 is 15 residues. V was trimmed by 5 bases and J by 4 bases, leaving 19 bases between them. The germline V gene has CDR1 DFQATT and CDR2 SNEGSKA (reference sequence). The CDR3 DNA follows: TGCAGTGCTGGGGGCGCACGCCGAGGGGCAGATACGCAGTATTTT. Residues: CSAGGARRGADTQYF.

The chain links TRBV2 to TRBJ2-2; 8 nucleotides agree with TRBD1. This CDR3 has 20 residues. Germline V gene lookup returns CDR1 SNHLY and CDR2 FYNNEI. With V trimmed by 0 bases and J by 4 bases, 16 bases remained unmatched. CDR3 in amino acids: CASSEALRGRTGWATGELFF. CDR3 DNA sequence: TGTGCCAGCAGTGAAGCGCTTCGTGGGAGGACAGGGTGGGCCACCGGGGAGCTGTTTTTT.

The chain joins TRBV5-6 to TRBJ2-5; D perhaps matches TRBD1 (6 bases). The DNA end is a closer match to TRBJ2-7, so the J assignment may be wrong. The CDR3 loop spans 19 amino acids. Looked up from germline, CDR1 is SGHDT and CDR2 is YYEEEE. CDR3 sequence (DNA): TGTGCCAGCAGCTTGACGCTGGGGGCTTTGGACAGCGCACCCTACGAGCAGTACTTC. Translation gives CASSLTLGALDSAPYEQYF.